The clone carrying this TCR beta chain was recorded many times. This specimen belongs to a study of blood T cells in healthy people across ages. For the second PCR, which ran for roughly 6 to 11 cycles, a sample-barcoded 5' primer and a J-beta primer mix were used. Sequencing recovered at least 3 million CDR3-containing paired-end reads from each sample. TCRdb recomputed calls from the 5' RACE reads with MiXCR, one row per CDR3 protein. Seen here are approximately 810,000 distinct CDR3 sequences, about 36% observed once, and the top ten hold roughly 13%. This receptor was obtained from a young man in good health. Sequencing input: blood.

The CDR3 loop reads CSATWTNNEQFF. The DNA of the CDR3 is TGCAGTGCTACCTGGACTAACAATGAGCAGTTCTTC. The rearrangement links TRBV20-1 to TRBJ2-1; tentative D call: TRBD2 (6 bases). V was shortened by 4 bases and J by 5 bases, with 9 bases between the two germline ends. Germline-derived CDR1 and CDR2 are DFQATT and SNEGSKA (reference sequence). This CDR3 has 12 residues.